These T cell receptor beta chains were read from a single sample in a study of control samples from healthy donors and cancer patients. The data were produced by immunoSEQ multiplex PCR, yet TCRdb's version contains in-frame clones alone and is incomplete. This table holds under 450,000 clones, 80% to 95% found once. Sequenced input: PBMCs. The receptors originated from a man aged 40-50 years with head and neck cancer. The CDR3 runs from the conserved cysteine through the conserved F or W.

CDR3aa,v_gene,j_gene
CASRGDTQYF,TRBV12-3/TRBV12-4,TRBJ2-3
CAWKLGGGNEKLFF,TRBV30,TRBJ1-4
CASYPGQGPGRDSGELFF,TRBV12-1,TRBJ2-2
CAWRRGTDTQYF,TRBV30,TRBJ2-3
CASRPGQVIYEQYF,TRBV27,TRBJ2-7
CASSLPRGGPPGELFF,TRBV3-1/TRBV3-2,TRBJ2-2
CASSLWDRGEQYF,TRBV11-1,TRBJ2-7
CASSMSLAGIYEQYF,TRBV19,TRBJ2-7
CASSLYNEQFF,TRBV9,TRBJ2-1
CASSTWTSGGPETQYF,TRBV7-9,TRBJ2-5
CASSPRVGQGVTGYTF,TRBV5-1,TRBJ1-2
CAISESLPGARSGNTIYF,TRBV10-3,TRBJ1-3
CASTRDRVSNEQFF,TRBV19,TRBJ2-1
CASSATWVPEDEQYF,TRBV4-1,TRBJ2-7
CASSFRGASNQPQHF,TRBV27,TRBJ1-5
CASSQDSSVPYEQYF,TRBV4-1,TRBJ2-7
CASGLDQQGIRRYTF,TRBV12-5,TRBJ1-2
CASSPRDRAYEQYF,TRBV9,TRBJ2-7
CASSLRRDLTEAFF,TRBV5-5,TRBJ1-1
CASSFLGQGEQYF,TRBV12-3/TRBV12-4,TRBJ2-7
CASSPQGRGTNEKLFF,TRBV7-2,TRBJ1-4
CASSLGSQRGGYPGELFF,TRBV7-8,TRBJ2-2
CASSLEVAGAHNEQFF,TRBV7-3,TRBJ2-1
CATSCEHVNSPLHF,TRBV24-1,TRBJ1-6
CASSTRTGSYEQYF,TRBV7-9,TRBJ2-7
CASSYGDRGRYEKLFF,TRBV6-5,TRBJ1-4
CASSWGTLIGHEKLFF,TRBV5-1,TRBJ1-4
CASSYFGATNTGELFF,TRBV6-5,TRBJ2-2
CAWSAGWLIDTEAFF,TRBV30,TRBJ1-1
CAISESGTATEAFF,TRBV10-3,TRBJ1-1
CASSENGVNIQYF,TRBV25-1,TRBJ2-4
CASSRSGQGGNTIYF,TRBV11-2,TRBJ1-3
CASSPSGTGWVNEQFF,TRBV7-9,TRBJ2-1
CASSLSGGFLNEQFF,TRBV7-2,TRBJ2-1
CASSGDRVYGELFF,TRBV5-1,TRBJ2-2
CASSLRASGTGYDTQYF,TRBV27,TRBJ2-3
CATSDLRTVYEQYF,TRBV24-1,TRBJ2-7
CASSQDMGTYTYEQYF,TRBV3-1/TRBV3-2,TRBJ2-7
CASSLDATSEPQHF,TRBV28,TRBJ1-5
CASRLTGGVGSPLHF,TRBV6-5,TRBJ1-6
CASSFSRYNEQFF,TRBV12-3/TRBV12-4,TRBJ2-1
CAPKPGDGLPMGLGYTF,TRBV25-1,TRBJ1-2
CASSQVGVSGNTIYF,TRBV4-1,TRBJ1-3
CASSDKGRGTEAFF,TRBV6-1,TRBJ1-1
CASRTGATNEKLFF,TRBV5-1,TRBJ1-4
CASSPRQGREQFF,TRBV7-9,TRBJ2-1
CASYPANRVETQYF,TRBV7-9,TRBJ2-5
CASSLGHDIPQHF,TRBV7-8,TRBJ1-5
CASTTRLGQPQHF,TRBV7-2,TRBJ1-5
CASRMDPTDGLEQYF,TRBV6-5,TRBJ2-7
CASSQGQTSGNTIYF,TRBV4-3,TRBJ1-3
CASTDPSLALEQFF,TRBV6-6,TRBJ2-1
CASKAAGQGDEKLFF,TRBV6-5,TRBJ1-4